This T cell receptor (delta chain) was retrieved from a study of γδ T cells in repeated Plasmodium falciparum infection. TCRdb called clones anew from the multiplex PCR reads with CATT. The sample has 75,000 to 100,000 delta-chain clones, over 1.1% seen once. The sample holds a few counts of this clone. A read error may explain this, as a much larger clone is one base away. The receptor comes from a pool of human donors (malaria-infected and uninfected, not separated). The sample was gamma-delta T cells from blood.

This chain's CDR3 is CALGGLPFPERRPTKKTDKLIF. The CDR3 coding sequence is TGTGCTCTTGGGGGCCTCCCTTTTCCCGAAAGGCGGCCCACGAAGAAGACCGATAAACTCATCTTT. V usage is TRDV1 and J usage is TRDJ1; the D is unclear. Germline matching of the DNA provided the J gene here, since TCRdb leaves it blank. The CDR3 spans 22 residues. CDR1 and CDR2 (germline): TSWWSYY, QGS. Trimming pared 4 bases from V and 2 bases from J, leaving 35 bases between.